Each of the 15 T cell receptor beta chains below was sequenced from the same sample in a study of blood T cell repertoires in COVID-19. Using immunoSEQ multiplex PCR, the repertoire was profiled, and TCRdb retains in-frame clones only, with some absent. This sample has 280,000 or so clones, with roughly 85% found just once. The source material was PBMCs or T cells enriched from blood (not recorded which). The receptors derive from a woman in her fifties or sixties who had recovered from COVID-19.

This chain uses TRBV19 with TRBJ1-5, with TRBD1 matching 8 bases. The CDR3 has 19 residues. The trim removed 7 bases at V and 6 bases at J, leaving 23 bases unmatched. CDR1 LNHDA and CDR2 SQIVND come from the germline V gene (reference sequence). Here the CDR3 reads CASTVYQGGQGAPGQPQHF. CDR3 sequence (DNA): TGTGCCAGTACCGTATACCAGGGGGGGCAGGGGGCGCCCGGTCAGCCCCAGCATTTT. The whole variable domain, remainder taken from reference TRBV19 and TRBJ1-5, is DGGITQSPKYLFRKEGQNVTLSCEQNLNHDAMYWYRQDPGQGLRLIYYSQIVNDFQKGDIAEGYSVSREKKESFPLTVTSAQKNPTAFYLCASTVYQGGQGAPGQPQHFGDGTRLSIL.

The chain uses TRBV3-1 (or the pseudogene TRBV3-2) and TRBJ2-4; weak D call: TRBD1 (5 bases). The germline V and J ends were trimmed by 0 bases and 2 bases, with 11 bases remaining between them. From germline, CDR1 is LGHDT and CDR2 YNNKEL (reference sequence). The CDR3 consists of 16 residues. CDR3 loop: CASSQDFTGSKNIQYF. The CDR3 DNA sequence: TGTGCCAGCAGCCAAGATTTTACAGGATCCAAAAACATTCAGTACTTC.

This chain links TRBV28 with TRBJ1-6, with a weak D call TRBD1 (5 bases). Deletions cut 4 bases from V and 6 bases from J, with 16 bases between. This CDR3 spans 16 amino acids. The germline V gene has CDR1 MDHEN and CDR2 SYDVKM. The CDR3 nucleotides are TGTGCCAGCAGTTATGGGGGGATATTCGCTAATTCACCCCTCCACTTT. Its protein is CASSYGGIFANSPLHF.

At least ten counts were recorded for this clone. The CDR3 protein is CASSLGRGTVEQYF. The CDR3 bases are TGTGCCAGCAGCTTGGGCAGGGGGACTGTTGAGCAGTACTTC. This chain uses TRBV5-6 with TRBJ2-7; a possible D gene is TRBD1 (7 bases). V shed 0 bases and J shed 7 bases, with 14 bases lying between them. The germline CDR1 and CDR2 sequences are SGHDT and YYEEEE. The CDR3 runs 14 residues.

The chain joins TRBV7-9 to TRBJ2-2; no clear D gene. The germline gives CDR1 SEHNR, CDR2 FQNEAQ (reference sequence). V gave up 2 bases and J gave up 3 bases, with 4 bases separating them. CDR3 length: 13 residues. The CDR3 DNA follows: TGTGCCAGCAGCTTATTCTACACCGGGGAGCTGTTTTTT. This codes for CASSLFYTGELFF.

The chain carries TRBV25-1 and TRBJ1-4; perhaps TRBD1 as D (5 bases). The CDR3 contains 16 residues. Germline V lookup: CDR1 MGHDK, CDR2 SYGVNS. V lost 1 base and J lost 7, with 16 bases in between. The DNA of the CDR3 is TGTGCCAGCAGTGAATTAGACGGAGGGGCGCGTGAAAAACTGTTTTTT. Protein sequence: CASSELDGGAREKLFF.

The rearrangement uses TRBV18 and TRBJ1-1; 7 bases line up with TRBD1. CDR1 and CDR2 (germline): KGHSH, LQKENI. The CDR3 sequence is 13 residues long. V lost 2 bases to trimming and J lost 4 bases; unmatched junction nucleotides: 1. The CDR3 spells CASSPTGVTEAFF. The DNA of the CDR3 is TGTGCCAGCTCACCAACAGGGGTCACTGAAGCTTTCTTT. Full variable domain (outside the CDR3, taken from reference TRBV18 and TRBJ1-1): NAGVMQNPRHLVRRRGQEARLRCSPMKGHSHVYWYRQLPEEGLKFMVYLQKENIIDESGMPKERFSAEFPKEGPSILRIQQVVRGDSAAYFCASSPTGVTEAFFGQGTRLTVV.

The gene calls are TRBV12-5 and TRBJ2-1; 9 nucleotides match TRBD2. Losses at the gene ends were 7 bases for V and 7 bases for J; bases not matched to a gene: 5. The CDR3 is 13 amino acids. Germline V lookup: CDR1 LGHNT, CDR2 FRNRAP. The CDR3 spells CASVISGSNEQFF. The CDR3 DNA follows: TGTGCTAGTGTCATTAGCGGGAGTAATGAGCAGTTCTTC.

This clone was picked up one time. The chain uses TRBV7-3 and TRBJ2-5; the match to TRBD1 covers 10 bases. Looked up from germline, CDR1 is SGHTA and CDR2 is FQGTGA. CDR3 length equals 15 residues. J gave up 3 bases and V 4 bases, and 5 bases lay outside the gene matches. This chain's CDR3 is CASSSMGTGEETQYF. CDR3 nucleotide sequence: TGTGCCAGCAGCTCCATGGGGACAGGGGAAGAGACCCAGTACTTC.

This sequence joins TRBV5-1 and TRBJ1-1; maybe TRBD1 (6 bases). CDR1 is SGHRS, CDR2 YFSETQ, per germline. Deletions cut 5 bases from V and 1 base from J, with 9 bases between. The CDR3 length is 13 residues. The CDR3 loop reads CASRAGANTEAFF. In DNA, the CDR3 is TGCGCCAGCAGGGCAGGGGCGAACACTGAAGCTTTCTTT.

As DNA, the CDR3 is TGTGCCAGCAGTGAATCGCCTCCGGGGGGGAACACTGAAGCTTTCTTT. It translates to CASSESPPGGNTEAFF. The V and J genes are TRBV6-1 and TRBJ1-1, with a weak D call TRBD1 (5 bases). V lost 2 bases and J lost 1, with 14 bases in between. This CDR3 region has 16 residues. CDR1 is MNHNS and CDR2 is SASEGT in the germline V gene.

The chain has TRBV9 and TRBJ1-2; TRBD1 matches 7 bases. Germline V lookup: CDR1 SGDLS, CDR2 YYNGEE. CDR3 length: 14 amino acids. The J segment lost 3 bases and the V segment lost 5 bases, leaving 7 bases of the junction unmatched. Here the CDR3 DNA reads TGTGCCAGCAGATATAGGGGGACAGACTATGGCTACACCTTC. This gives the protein CASRYRGTDYGYTF.

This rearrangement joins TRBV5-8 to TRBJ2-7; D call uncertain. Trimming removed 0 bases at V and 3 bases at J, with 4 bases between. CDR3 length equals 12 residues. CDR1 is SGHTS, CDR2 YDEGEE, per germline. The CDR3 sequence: CASSLVSYEQYF. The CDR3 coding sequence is TGTGCCAGCAGCTTGGTCAGCTACGAGCAGTACTTC. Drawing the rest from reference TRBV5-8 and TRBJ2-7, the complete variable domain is EAGVTQSPTHLIKTRGQQATLRCSPISGHTSVYWYQQALGLGLQFLLWYDEGEERNRGNFPPRFSGRQFPNYSSELNVNALELEDSALYLCASSLVSYEQYFGPGTRLTVT.

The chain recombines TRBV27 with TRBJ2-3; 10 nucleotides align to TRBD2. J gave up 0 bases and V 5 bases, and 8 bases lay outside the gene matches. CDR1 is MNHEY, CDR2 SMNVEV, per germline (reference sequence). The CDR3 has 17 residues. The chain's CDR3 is CASSPTGTSDSTDTQYF. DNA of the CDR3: TGTGCCAGCAGTCCAACCGGGACTAGCGATAGCACAGATACGCAGTATTTT.

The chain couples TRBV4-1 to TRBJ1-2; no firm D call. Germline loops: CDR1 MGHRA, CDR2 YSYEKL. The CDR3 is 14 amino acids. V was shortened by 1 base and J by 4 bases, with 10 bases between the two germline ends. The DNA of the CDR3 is TGCGCCAGCAGCCAAGGGACTTTGGGCTATGGCTACACCTTC. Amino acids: CASSQGTLGYGYTF.